A single sample gave rise to the 23 T cell receptor beta chains below, sequenced in a study of T cells after yellow fever vaccination. TCRdb called the 5' RACE reads again in MiXCR, with one record for every CDR3 protein. This sample has 350,000 or so distinct CDR3 sequences, with roughly 8.6% found just once. Specimen: PBMCs, collected roughly 46 days after the first yellow fever vaccination. The receptor source for this set is a man in his late teens or twenties who received the YFV17D yellow fever vaccine.

This clonotype has ten or more counts. The chain recombines TRBV5-1 with TRBJ2-1, with 8 bases lining up with TRBD2. J gave up 8 bases and V 3 bases, and 4 bases lay outside the gene matches. The germline V gene has CDR1 SGHRS and CDR2 YFSETQ. There are 13 residues in the CDR3. In nucleotides, the CDR3 is TGCGCCAGCAGCTGGCGGGGGGCCGATGAGCAGTTCTTC. This translates into CASSWRGADEQFF.

This clonotype turned up a few times. This chain connects TRBV6-5 to TRBJ1-5; D remains unclear. Germline assignment: CDR1 MNHEY and CDR2 SVGAGI. The CDR3 covers 12 residues. Trimming removed 2 bases from V and 5 bases from J, with 4 bases in between. In nucleotides, the CDR3 is TGTGCCAGCAGTTACCCGGATCAGCCCCAGCATTTT. Translating it yields CASSYPDQPQHF.

This chain joins TRBV20-1 and TRBJ1-5, with D tentatively TRBD1 (5 bases). This CDR3 has 14 amino acids. The germline V gene encodes CDR1 DFQATT and CDR2 SNEGSKA (reference sequence). V was cut by 0 bases and J by 7 bases, with 13 bases left in between. CDR3 sequence reads: CSARDIRGRQPQHF. The CDR3 DNA reads as TGCAGTGCTAGAGATATAAGGGGCCGGCAGCCCCAGCATTTT.

The chain joins TRBV4-3 to TRBJ1-6; 8 positions match TRBD1. From germline, CDR1 is LGHNA and CDR2 YSLEER. The CDR3 extends over 16 amino acids. After removal of 5 bases from V and 8 bases from J, the junction contained 11 bases not matched to a gene. CDR3 protein: CASSYRQGNWDSPLHF. The CDR3 DNA follows: TGCGCCAGCAGCTACCGACAGGGGAATTGGGATTCACCCCTCCACTTT.

The V gene is TRBV12-3 or TRBV12-4, the J gene TRBJ2-7, with D perhaps matching TRBD1 or TRBD2 (5 bases each). The CDR3 is 15 residues long. The V and J ends lost 5 bases and 0 bases respectively, with 14 bases between them. CDR3 sequence: CASSTPGASSYEQYF. In DNA form, the CDR3 reads TGTGCCAGCAGTACCCCCGGGGCCAGCTCCTACGAGCAGTACTTC.

There are a few counts of this clonotype. The rearrangement uses TRBV6-2 or TRBV6-3 and TRBJ2-5; D possibly matches TRBD1 or TRBD2 (5 bases each). The CDR3 length is 14 residues. The ends were cut back, 8 bases at V and 5 bases at J, with 18 bases in the middle. Germline V lookup: CDR1 MNHEY, CDR2 SVGEGT. CDR3 loop: CASGPEGTLETQYF. CDR3 nucleotide sequence: TGTGCCAGCGGACCAGAGGGGACCTTGGAGACCCAGTACTTC.

This clonotype was seen many times. The chain has TRBV20-1 and TRBJ2-1; D may correspond to TRBD1 or TRBD2 (6 bases each). The germline V gene encodes CDR1 DFQATT and CDR2 SNEGSKA (reference sequence). V was cut by 3 bases and J by 4 bases, with 16 bases left in between. CDR3 length: 15 residues. The CDR3, as DNA: TGCAGTGCTAGCAGGAGGGTACAGGGTTACAATGAGCAGTTCTTC. It specifies CSASRRVQGYNEQFF.

The table lists this clonotype with many counts. The chain carries TRBV20-1 and TRBJ1-6; TRBD1 agrees at 10 bases. The CDR3 loop spans 15 amino acids. Germline V gene sequence: CDR1 DFQATT, CDR2 SNEGSKA (reference sequence). V lost 3 bases and J lost 7; bases outside the gene matches: 6. The CDR3 here is CSARTGGSGNSPLHF. DNA of the CDR3: TGCAGTGCTAGGACAGGGGGCAGCGGGAATTCACCCCTCCACTTT.

This clonotype was counted only a few times. The V gene is TRBV6-5, the J gene TRBJ2-3, with a possible D match to TRBD1 (5 bases). In germline, CDR1 is MNHEY, CDR2 SVGAGI. CDR3 length: 16 residues. The V gene lost 0 bases and the J gene lost 6 bases, with 16 bases spanning the gap. This CDR3 is CASSYSRASASDTQYF. CDR3 coding DNA: TGTGCCAGCAGTTACTCCAGGGCCTCGGCATCGGATACGCAGTATTTT.

CDR3 sequence reads: CASSLTGVLHTEAFF. The CDR3 DNA reads TGTGCCAGCAGCTTAACAGGGGTACTACATACTGAAGCTTTCTTT. The chain employs TRBV7-3 and TRBJ1-1, with D maybe TRBD1 (5 bases). This CDR3 has 15 residues. The germline V and J ends were trimmed by 0 bases and 5 bases, with 13 bases remaining between them. Looked up from germline, CDR1 is SGHTA and CDR2 is FQGTGA.

CDR3 sequence (DNA): TGTGCCAGCAGTTACTCCCTGGTTCAGCCCCAGCATTTT. Residues: CASSYSLVQPQHF. This chain links TRBV6-6 with TRBJ1-5; the D is unclear. Germline CDR1 is MNHNY and CDR2 is SVGAGI (reference sequence). This CDR3 contains 13 residues. V was shortened by 0 bases and J by 6 bases, with 6 bases between the two germline ends.

The rearrangement links TRBV19 to TRBJ1-6, with 7 bases that match TRBD1. Germline V CDR1 and CDR2: LNHDA, SQIVND (reference sequence). The CDR3 is made up of 15 amino acids. With V trimmed by 10 bases and J by 6 bases, 12 bases remained unmatched. The CDR3 DNA is TGTGCCACCTCACCCCGGGGGACAGTTAATTCACCCCTCCACTTT. It specifies CATSPRGTVNSPLHF. The full variable domain, with the rest looked up from reference TRBV19 and TRBJ1-6, is DGGITQSPKYLFRKEGQNVTLSCEQNLNHDAMYWYRQDPGQGLRLIYYSQIVNDFQKGDIAEGYSVSREKKESFPLTVTSAQKNPTAFYLCATSPRGTVNSPLHFGNGTRLTVT.

The genes are TRBV10-3 and TRBJ2-3; 16 nucleotides line up with TRBD2. Per germline, CDR1 ENHRY and CDR2 SYGVKD. V lost 10 bases to trimming and J lost 2 bases; unmatched junction nucleotides: 3. This CDR3 region has 15 residues. This CDR3 reads CATGLAGGHTDTQYF. CDR3 DNA sequence: TGTGCCACGGGACTAGCGGGGGGGCACACAGATACGCAGTATTTT.

This rearrangement joins TRBV29-1 to TRBJ1-2, with unresolved D. This CDR3 region has 16 residues. The ends were cut back, 4 bases at V and 5 bases at J, with 23 bases in the middle. The germline V gene has CDR1 SQVTM and CDR2 ANQGSEA. The CDR3 DNA sequence: TGCAGCGTTGTAAGATTGGGAGAGGGTTTCGGGTATGGCTACACCTTC. Translated, it gives CSVVRLGEGFGYGYTF.

This clonotype has more than one count but fewer than ten. The chain carries TRBV6-5 and TRBJ1-1, with 8 bases aligning to TRBD1. After removal of 0 bases from V and 6 bases from J, the junction contained 0 bases not matched to a gene. The CDR3 is made up of 13 amino acids. From germline, CDR1 is MNHEY and CDR2 SVGAGI. The CDR3 DNA reads TGTGCCAGCAGTTACTCACAGGGGGCTGAAGCTTTCTTT. Its protein is CASSYSQGAEAFF.

In this sample, this clonotype turned up a few times. The chain links TRBV5-4 to TRBJ2-1, with D tentatively TRBD1 (6 bases). Trimming left V 3 bases short and J 7 bases short, with 17 bases between. CDR1 is SGHNT and CDR2 is YYREEE in the germline V gene (reference sequence). The CDR3 totals 15 residues. The CDR3 region is CASSSKEQGENEQFF. The CDR3 DNA follows: TGTGCCAGCAGCTCCAAGGAACAGGGTGAAAATGAGCAGTTCTTC.

The V and J genes are TRBV12-3 or TRBV12-4 and TRBJ2-3, with D possibly called TRBD1 or TRBD2 (5 bases each). Trimming stripped 1 base from V and 5 bases from J, with 13 bases between. The CDR3 runs 15 residues. CDR3 region: CASSLVGTSGDTQYF. The CDR3 DNA is TGTGCCAGCAGTTTAGTCGGGACCTCTGGAGATACGCAGTATTTT.

In its sample, this clonotype was seen many times. This sequence joins TRBV20-1 and TRBJ1-6, with D possibly being TRBD1 (5 bases). The CDR3 contains 14 residues. Between the trimmed V and J ends, which lost 0 bases and 8 bases, there was a span of 11 bases. Germline assignment: CDR1 DFQATT and CDR2 SNEGSKA (reference sequence). DNA of the CDR3: TGCAGTGCTAGAGATCCCGGGGCGGATTCACCCCTCCACTTT. It translates to CSARDPGADSPLHF.

This clonotype was seen many times. This sequence joins TRBV5-1 and TRBJ1-2; D is uncertain. CDR1 is SGHRS and CDR2 is YFSETQ in the germline V gene. CDR3 size: 14 residues. V gave up 4 bases and J gave up 8 bases, with 18 bases separating them. The CDR3 region has the DNA TGCGCCAGCAGCCCCTCGGTGGGATCTGGAGGCTACACCTTC. This gives the protein CASSPSVGSGGYTF.

This clonotype was counted only a few times. This sequence joins TRBV20-1 and TRBJ1-2, with TRBD1 identical over 9 bases. The CDR3 has 16 amino acids. The V gene's germline CDR1 is DFQATT and CDR2 SNEGSKA (reference sequence). Germline trimming cut 5 bases from V and 0 bases from J; bases unmatched to any gene: 10. CDR3 sequence (DNA): TGCAGTGCTCGCGGACAGGGGTCCGGAACTAACTATGGCTACACCTTC. This sequence encodes CSARGQGSGTNYGYTF.

CDR3 protein: CASSLYDRVGNEQFF. The CDR3 nucleotides are TGTGCCAGCAGCTTGTATGACAGGGTTGGAAATGAGCAGTTCTTC. The V and J genes are TRBV5-4 and TRBJ2-1, with 7 bases lining up with TRBD1. The V segment lost 1 base and the J segment 7 bases; nucleotides outside the gene matches: 8. Germline V gives CDR1 SGHNT, CDR2 YYREEE (reference sequence). This CDR3 is 15 amino acids long. Full variable domain (missing parts from reference TRBV5-4 and TRBJ2-1): ETGVTQSPTHLIKTRGQQVTLRCSSQSGHNTVSWYQQALGQGPQFIFQYYREEENGRGNFPPRFSGLQFPNYSSELNVNALELDDSALYLCASSLYDRVGNEQFFGPGTRLTVL.

This clonotype showed up just a few times. The chain carries TRBV9 and TRBJ2-2; maybe TRBD1 (6 bases). Germline CDR1 SGDLS, CDR2 YYNGEE. Between the trimmed V and J ends, which lost 0 bases and 0 bases, there was a span of 21 bases. This CDR3 region has 20 residues. CDR3 sequence: CASSVAFRDTTFANTGELFF. In DNA, the CDR3 is TGTGCCAGCAGCGTAGCCTTCCGGGACACAACGTTCGCGAACACCGGGGAGCTGTTTTTT.

On this clonotype: Since no conserved phenylalanine or tryptophan closes the CDR3, a read error is the likely cause. The limits of the CDR3 on the DNA are not certain, so only TCRdb's listed CDR3 is given. CDR3 region: CSVDGTGQPEY. V gene TRBV29-1 combines with J gene TRBJ1-4; TRBD1 is taken as the D call from the table, unchecked against the DNA. Looked up from germline, CDR1 is SQVTM and CDR2 is ANQGSEA. Ends included, the CDR3 has 11 residues.